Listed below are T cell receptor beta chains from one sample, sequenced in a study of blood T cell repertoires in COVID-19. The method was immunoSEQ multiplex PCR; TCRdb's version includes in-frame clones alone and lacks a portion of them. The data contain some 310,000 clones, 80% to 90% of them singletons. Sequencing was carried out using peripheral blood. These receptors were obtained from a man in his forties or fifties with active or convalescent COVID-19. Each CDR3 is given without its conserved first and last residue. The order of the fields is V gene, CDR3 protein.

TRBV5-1 ASKRAGVGADTQY
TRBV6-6 ASSWRYGKETQY
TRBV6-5 ASNTGMNTEAF
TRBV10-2 ASSEEGAVNSPLH
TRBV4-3 ASSQDQTPVNTEAF
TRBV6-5 ASRRDNSGNTIY
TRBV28 VSTRGNEQF
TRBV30 AWSGQGWDTEAF
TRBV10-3 AISPGTGIGSYEQY
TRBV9 ASSVSQAFTGELF
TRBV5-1 ASSLESRTGTSFSYEQY
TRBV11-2 ASSLAIINTGELF
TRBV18 ASSLGGPRSGNTIY
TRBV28 ASSFVIFQPQH
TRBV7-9 ASSLVEGSQH
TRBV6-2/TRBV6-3 ASSLQQISVSGTEAF
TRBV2 ASSETGFDTQY
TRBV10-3 AIRSRGDTEAF
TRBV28 ASSSGNLYGYT
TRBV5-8 ASSLGLAGDTDTQY
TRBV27 ASSLSVQMGNEQF
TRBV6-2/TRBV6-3 ASSYSGHLRGELF
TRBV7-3 ASSPTWSGQETQY
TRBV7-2 ASSFRDLRGEQF
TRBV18 ASSPAQAFTDTQY
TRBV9 ASSLSGGYNEQF
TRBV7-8 ASSLEAGGKETQY
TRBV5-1 ASSLAPGEGNNEQF
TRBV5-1 ASSPRVGTDTQY
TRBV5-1 ASSPPQGLNTGELF
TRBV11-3 ASSPSTGELF
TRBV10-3 AISESTVTDTQY
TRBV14 ASSQDFGGGRTDTQY
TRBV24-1 ATSDRTSGRAYNEQF
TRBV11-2 ASSFAQGSPEAF